Listed here are 32 T cell receptor beta chains from one sample, sequenced in a study of CXCR3-negative and CXCR3-positive naive CD8 T cells. Carrying UMI labels, the TRB cDNA libraries were prepared through 5' RACE. TCRdb re-called the 5' RACE reads and shows each CDR3 protein once, DNA omitted. Its listing shows about 94,000 distinct CDR3 sequences. Findings and limits, study-wide: More hydrophobic TRB CDR3s occurred in CXCR3-positive than in CXCR3-negative naive cells.

Antigens for these TCRs are unknown. Specimen: naive CXCR3+ CD8+ T cells from blood. The subset here: CD45RO-CCR7+CD27+CD95- naive CD8+ T cells expressing CXCR3 (TNR3+). The receptors come from a human donor in good health. Some clones in this sample may be carry-over from other donors' samples.

The chain has TRBV27 and TRBJ2-1; TCRdb's D gene call, TRBD1, goes unchecked for lack of DNA. The V gene's germline CDR1 is MNHEY and CDR2 SMNVEV (reference sequence). CDR3 length: 12 amino acids. The CDR3 spells CASSLEGAEQFF.

This rearrangement joins TRBV29-1 to TRBJ2-2; TCRdb proposes TRBD1, but this gene call is untestable without DNA. Per germline, CDR1 SQVTM and CDR2 ANQGSEA. This CDR3 has 14 amino acids. CDR3 amino acids: CSVLENGGNGELFF.

The chain links TRBV27 to TRBJ2-2; with no DNA, the TCRdb D assignment of TRBD1 cannot be verified. Germline values: CDR1 MNHEY, CDR2 SMNVEV (reference sequence). The CDR3 sequence is 15 residues long. CDR3 in amino acids: CASSLSPPNTGELFF.

The chain links TRBV7-9 to TRBJ2-1; the TRBD2 assignment by TCRdb is unverifiable without DNA. This CDR3 spans 12 amino acids. CDR1 and CDR2 from the germline V gene are SEHNR and FQNEAQ (reference sequence). The CDR3: CASSPSRGEQFF. Drawing the rest from reference TRBV7-9 and TRBJ2-1, the complete variable domain is DTGVSQNPRHKITKRGQNVTFRCDPISEHNRLYWYRQTLGQGPEFLTYFQNEAQLEKSRLLSDRFSAERPKGSFSTLEIQRTEQGDSAMYLCASSPSRGEQFFGPGTRLTVL.

This sequence joins TRBV4-1 and TRBJ2-3; checking the TCRdb D call of TRBD2 is not possible without DNA. The CDR3 covers 15 residues. Germline CDR1 and CDR2: MGHRA and YSYEKL. The CDR3 sequence is CASSHTVAGADTQYF.

The rearrangement uses TRBV14 and TRBJ2-7; TCRdb's D call of TRBD1 is untestable without DNA. The V gene's germline CDR1 is SGHDN and CDR2 FVKESK. The CDR3 length is 15 residues. CDR3 sequence: CASSSETGSSYEQYF.

The chain combines TRBV20-1 with TRBJ2-1; the TCRdb call, TRBD1, lacks DNA for checking. CDR1 and CDR2 (germline): DFQATT, SNEGSKA (reference sequence). This CDR3 region has 15 residues. The CDR3 loop reads CSASSPGGKYNEQFF.

The rearrangement links TRBV6-2 or TRBV6-3 to TRBJ1-5; TCRdb calls TRBD1, which cannot be checked without DNA. The CDR3 runs 12 residues. CDR1 is MNHEY, CDR2 SVGEGT, per germline. CDR3 loop: CASRQGNQPQHF.

The rearrangement links TRBV6-2 or TRBV6-3 to TRBJ1-1. This CDR3 contains 13 residues. Germline-derived CDR1 and CDR2 are MNHEY and SVGEGT. CDR3 residues: CASSYSNDYEAFF.

The V and J genes are TRBV19 and TRBJ2-1; the TCRdb D gene call, TRBD2, has no DNA to confirm it. Germline assignment: CDR1 LNHDA and CDR2 SQIVND (reference sequence). The CDR3 runs 15 residues. This CDR3 reads CASSLGLAGGNEQFF.

The chain is built from TRBV6-8 and TRBJ2-3; TCRdb outputs TRBD1, but without DNA this stays unchecked. Germline lookup yields CDR1 MNHGY and CDR2 SAAAGT. CDR3 length equals 14 residues. CDR3 protein: CASHPVGGHQSQYF.

This sequence joins TRBV29-1 and TRBJ2-3; TCRdb's assignment of TRBD2 cannot be checked, as there is no DNA. In germline, CDR1 is SQVTM, CDR2 ANQGSEA. There are 14 residues in the CDR3. The CDR3 is CSVRTSGGTDTQYF.

The gene calls are TRBV2 and TRBJ2-5; as DNA is missing, the TRBD1 call by TCRdb cannot be tested. This CDR3 is built from 13 residues. Germline assignment: CDR1 SNHLY and CDR2 FYNNEI. CDR3: CAIFGGKRETQYF.

V is TRBV5-1 and J is TRBJ2-5. In germline, CDR1 is SGHRS, CDR2 YFSETQ. The CDR3 is 15 residues long. The CDR3 here is CASSFSIGVQETQYF.

The rearrangement links TRBV7-9 to TRBJ2-7. The CDR3 covers 13 residues. Per the germline V gene, CDR1 is SEHNR and CDR2 is FQNEAQ (reference sequence). CDR3 loop: CASSARDSYEQYF.

The chain recombines TRBV15 with TRBJ2-7; TCRdb names TRBD1, which stays unverified in the absence of DNA. Per germline, CDR1 LNHNV and CDR2 YYDKDF (reference sequence). The CDR3 contains 15 residues. This CDR3 reads CATARGTDTTYEQYF. The variable domain in full, completed from reference TRBV15 and TRBJ2-7, reads DAMVIQNPRYQVTQFGKPVTLSCSQTLNHNVMYWYQQKSSQAPKLLFHYYDKDFNNEADTPDNFQSRRPNTSFCFLDIRSPGLGDTAMYLCATARGTDTTYEQYFGPGTRLTVT.

The chain recombines TRBV20-1 with TRBJ2-1. Per germline, CDR1 DFQATT and CDR2 SNEGSKA (reference sequence). CDR3 length equals 12 residues. The CDR3: CSALGSYNEQFF.

The chain is built from TRBV7-2 and TRBJ2-4. Per the germline V gene, CDR1 is SGHTA and CDR2 is FQGNSA. The CDR3 has 15 amino acids. The CDR3 reads CASSLDDLDGNIQYF.

The chain recombines TRBV28 with TRBJ2-1; TCRdb calls TRBD2, which cannot be checked without DNA. The CDR3 is made up of 15 amino acids. Germline V gives CDR1 MDHEN, CDR2 SYDVKM. This CDR3 reads CASSLFTSGSGEQFF.

This sequence joins TRBV10-3 and TRBJ2-1; TCRdb designates TRBD1, a call that cannot be tested without DNA. The CDR3 covers 15 residues. Germline V gives CDR1 ENHRY, CDR2 SYGVKD. CDR3 sequence reads: CAISADRGLDNEQFF.

The V call is TRBV2, the J call TRBJ2-5; TCRdb proposes TRBD2, but this gene call is untestable without DNA. The CDR3 has 16 residues. Germline V gene data show CDR1 as SNHLY and CDR2 as FYNNEI. The CDR3: CASSQDEAGVGETQYF.

CDR3 sequence reads: CASSPGVSNQPQHF. The chain is built from TRBV5-1 and TRBJ1-5; the TCRdb D gene call, TRBD1, has no DNA to confirm it. This CDR3 is built from 14 residues. Per germline, CDR1 SGHRS and CDR2 YFSETQ.

This rearrangement joins TRBV6-5 to TRBJ2-1; no DNA is available, so the TRBD1 call from TCRdb remains unchecked. This CDR3 spans 15 amino acids. Germline CDR1 MNHEY, CDR2 SVGAGI. The CDR3 is CASRLTSGAYNEQFF.

The chain uses TRBV12-3 or TRBV12-4 and TRBJ1-1; with no DNA, the TCRdb D assignment of TRBD1 cannot be verified. The CDR3 spans 16 residues. The CDR3 here is CASSLDGAGMNTEAFF.

The V call is TRBV29-1, the J call TRBJ2-7; TCRdb's assignment of TRBD2 cannot be checked, as there is no DNA. From germline, CDR1 is SQVTM and CDR2 ANQGSEA. This CDR3 has 14 residues. The CDR3: CSVVRAAGNYEQYF.

The CDR3 loop reads CASIRDGNTGELFF. The chain has TRBV28 and TRBJ2-2. The germline gives CDR1 MDHEN, CDR2 SYDVKM. The CDR3 totals 14 residues.

This chain uses TRBV15 with TRBJ1-2; checking the TCRdb D call of TRBD1 is not possible without DNA. The germline gives CDR1 LNHNV, CDR2 YYDKDF (reference sequence). There are 15 residues in the CDR3. The chain's CDR3 is CATSYRGTGHNGYTF.

The chain couples TRBV6-5 to TRBJ2-7. This CDR3 has 15 residues. Per the germline V gene, CDR1 is MNHEY and CDR2 is SVGAGI. The CDR3 region is CASSYSAQVGYEQYF.

V gene TRBV6-6 combines with J gene TRBJ2-3; TCRdb selects TRBD1, and the lack of DNA leaves this call unchecked. This CDR3 comprises 14 residues. The germline CDR1 and CDR2 sequences are MNHNY and SVGAGI (reference sequence). The CDR3 reads CASSFGRGTDTQYF.

The chain has TRBV7-8 and TRBJ2-2; TCRdb's assignment of TRBD2 cannot be checked, as there is no DNA. Germline CDR1 SGHVS, CDR2 FQNEAQ. This CDR3 has 17 amino acids. CDR3 protein: CASSPRGSGANTGELFF.

This chain connects TRBV7-9 to TRBJ1-2. This CDR3 contains 12 residues. In germline, CDR1 is SEHNR, CDR2 FQNEAQ (reference sequence). CDR3: CASSLEAYGYTF.

The chain has TRBV6-5 and TRBJ2-2; without DNA, the TCRdb call of TRBD1 cannot be checked. From germline, CDR1 is MNHEY and CDR2 SVGAGI. The CDR3 has 21 residues. The CDR3 is CASSYLGFDRGEFANTGELFF.